These T cell receptor beta chains were read from a single sample in a study of T cells in Graves' hyperthyroidism and ophthalmopathy. MiXCR, run by TCRdb on the multiplex PCR reads, gives a single entry per CDR3 protein. The sample consists of 650,000 to 800,000 distinct CDR3 sequences, approximately 42% of them appearing once. The sample comprised peripheral blood or thyroid tissue (not recorded which). These receptor sequences come from an adult man with Graves' disease, either hyperthyroidism or ophthalmopathy (not recorded which). Both conserved end residues are part of each CDR3. The D gene is left open where the match is weak. Clone size, where shown, is once, few, many, or a class for clones that have expanded.

J: TRBJ1-2; size: many; V: TRBV9; D: -; DNA: TGTGCCAGCAGCGCCAGGGGTGGCTACACCTTC; CDR3: CASSARGGYTF
J: TRBJ2-7; size: few; V: TRBV11-2; D: -; DNA: TGTGCCAGCAGCTTAGTAGTAGGCAGGGGTAACGAGCAGTACTTC; CDR3: CASSLVVGRGNEQYF
J: TRBJ1-3; size: -; V: TRBV7-2; D: -; DNA: TGTGCCAGCAGCGAACGGGACATTGGAAACACCATATATTTT; CDR3: CASSERDIGNTIYF
J: TRBJ1-1; size: -; V: TRBV25-1; D: -; DNA: TGTGCTAAGACAACGAACACTGAAGCTTTCTTT; CDR3: CAKTTNTEAFF
J: TRBJ1-1; size: -; V: TRBV2; D: -; DNA: TGTGCCAGCAGCCAAGGGGCTGGGGGAGACACTGAGGCTTTCTTT; CDR3: CASSQGAGGDTEAFF
J: TRBJ1-1; size: few; V: TRBV7-9; D: -; DNA: TGTGCCAGCAGCTTAGCGGAGTTGAACACTGAAGCTTTCTTT; CDR3: CASSLAELNTEAFF
J: TRBJ1-1; size: many; V: TRBV24-1; D: -; DNA: TGTGCCACCAGTGACCAGGACAGCCCGGCTTTCTTT; CDR3: CATSDQDSPAFF
J: TRBJ1-5; size: -; V: TRBV25-1; D: -; DNA: TGTGCCAGCCCCTTGTGTGTACGACAGGTTCAGCCCCAGCATTTT; CDR3: CASPLCVRQVQPQHF
J: TRBJ1-3; size: -; V: TRBV20-1; D: -; DNA: TGCAGTGCTAGAGCCGGGGACACCATATATTTT; CDR3: CSARAGDTIYF
J: TRBJ1-4; size: -; V: TRBV2; D: -; DNA: TGTGCCAGCAGTGGGTATCTAGCGGGGAGCTATGAAAAACTGTTTTTT; CDR3: CASSGYLAGSYEKLFF
J: TRBJ2-7; size: -; V: TRBV25-1; D: -; DNA: TGTGCCGCTTTGGGGGTCGAGCAGTACTTC; CDR3: CAALGVEQYF
J: TRBJ1-3; size: many; V: TRBV10-3; D: -; DNA: TGTGCCATCAGTGAAAGGGAGGAAAACACCATATATTTT; CDR3: CAISEREENTIYF
J: TRBJ1-1; size: -; V: TRBV24-1; D: TRBD1; DNA: TGTGCCACCAGTTACCAGGGGGCGCGTCCTGAAGCTTTCTTT; CDR3: CATSYQGARPEAFF
J: TRBJ1-3; size: few; V: TRBV5-1; D: -; DNA: TGCGCCAGCAGCTGGGAGGGCTCTGGAAACACCATATATTTT; CDR3: CASSWEGSGNTIYF
J: TRBJ2-5; size: few; V: TRBV7-9; D: -; DNA: TGTGCCAGCAGCTTAGCGCAGCGAAAAGAGACCCAGTACTTC; CDR3: CASSLAQRKETQYF
J: TRBJ1-1; size: -; V: TRBV11-2; D: -; DNA: TGTGCCAGCAGATACCGACAGTTAGGGAACACTGAAGCTTTCTTT; CDR3: CASRYRQLGNTEAFF
J: TRBJ1-6; size: -; V: TRBV29-1; D: TRBD1; DNA: TGCAGCGCTGGGCGGACAGGGGGTTCACCCCTCCACTTT; CDR3: CSAGRTGGSPLHF